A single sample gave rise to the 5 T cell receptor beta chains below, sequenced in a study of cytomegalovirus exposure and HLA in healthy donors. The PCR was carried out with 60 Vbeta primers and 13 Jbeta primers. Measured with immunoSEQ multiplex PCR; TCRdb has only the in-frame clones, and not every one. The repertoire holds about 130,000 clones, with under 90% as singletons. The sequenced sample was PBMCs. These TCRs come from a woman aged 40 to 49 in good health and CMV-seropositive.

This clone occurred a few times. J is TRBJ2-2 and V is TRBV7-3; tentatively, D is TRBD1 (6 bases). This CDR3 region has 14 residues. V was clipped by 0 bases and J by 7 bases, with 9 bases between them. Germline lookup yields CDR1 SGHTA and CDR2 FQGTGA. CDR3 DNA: TGTGCCAGCAGCTTAACAGGGGGTGGCGGGGAGCTGTTTTTT. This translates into CASSLTGGGGELFF.

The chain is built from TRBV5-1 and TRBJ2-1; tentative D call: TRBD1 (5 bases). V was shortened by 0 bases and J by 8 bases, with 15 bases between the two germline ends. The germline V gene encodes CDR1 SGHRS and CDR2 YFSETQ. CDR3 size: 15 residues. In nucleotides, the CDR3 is TGCGCCAGCAGCTTGGCCGTGGGGCCTGGGTATGAGCAGTTCTTC. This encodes CASSLAVGPGYEQFF.

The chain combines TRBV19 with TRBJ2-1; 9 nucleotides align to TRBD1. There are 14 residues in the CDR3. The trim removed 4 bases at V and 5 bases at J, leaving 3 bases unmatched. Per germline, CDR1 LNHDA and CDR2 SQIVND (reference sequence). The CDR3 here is CASSTRTGDNEQFF. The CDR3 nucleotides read TGTGCCAGTAGTACGCGGACAGGGGACAATGAGCAGTTCTTC. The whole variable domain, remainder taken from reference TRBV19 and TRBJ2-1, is DGGITQSPKYLFRKEGQNVTLSCEQNLNHDAMYWYRQDPGQGLRLIYYSQIVNDFQKGDIAEGYSVSREKKESFPLTVTSAQKNPTAFYLCASSTRTGDNEQFFGPGTRLTVL.

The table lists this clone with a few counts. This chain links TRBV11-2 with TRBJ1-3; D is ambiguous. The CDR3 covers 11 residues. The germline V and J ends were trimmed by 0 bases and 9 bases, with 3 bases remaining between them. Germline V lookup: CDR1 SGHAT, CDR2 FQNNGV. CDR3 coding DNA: TGTGCCAGCAGCTTAGATAGCACCATATATTTT. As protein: CASSLDSTIYF.

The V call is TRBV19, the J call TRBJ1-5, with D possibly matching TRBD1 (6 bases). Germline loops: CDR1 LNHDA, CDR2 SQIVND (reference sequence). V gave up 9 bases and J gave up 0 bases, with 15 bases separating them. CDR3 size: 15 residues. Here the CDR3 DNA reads TGTGCCAGGGAAGACAGGTTCCTTAGCAATCAGCCCCAGCATTTT. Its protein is CAREDRFLSNQPQHF.